The rows below give T cell receptor beta chains drawn from one sample of a study of identical twins. TCRdb independently ran MiXCR on the 5' RACE reads; one entry per CDR3 protein. This table has approximately 240,000 distinct CDR3 sequences, roughly 13% appearing once. Input material: memory (CD45RO+) T cells sorted from blood. These receptor sequences come from a woman aged 18-29 years in good health. Each CDR3 is given with its conserved first and last residue. Fields, in order: J gene, D gene, clone size, V gene, CDR3 DNA, CDR3 protein. A D gene is named only where the DNA matches it firmly. Clone size appears in some rows only: once, few, many, or a class for an expanded clone.

TRBJ2-1,-,few,TRBV12-3/TRBV12-4,TGTGCCAGCAGTTATCGGCATGAGCAGTTCTTC,CASSYRHEQFF
TRBJ1-6,-,-,TRBV5-6,TGTGCCAGCAGCCCCGGGCCCCTCTATTCACCCCTCCACTTT,CASSPGPLYSPLHF
TRBJ2-7,TRBD2,many,TRBV15,TGTGCCACCAGCAGAGCCGGGACTAGTCACGAGCAGTACTTC,CATSRAGTSHEQYF
TRBJ2-7,-,few,TRBV6-2/TRBV6-3,TGTGCCAGCACGGCCTCCTACGAGCAGTACTTC,CASTASYEQYF
TRBJ1-1,-,many,TRBV5-1,TGCGCCAGCAGCCCTCACAGGGTTGGGACTGAAGCTTTCTTT,CASSPHRVGTEAFF
TRBJ2-7,-,many,TRBV6-6,TGTGCCAGCAGTTTAGACGGCACCTACGAGCAGTACTTC,CASSLDGTYEQYF
TRBJ2-7,TRBD2,many,TRBV12-3/TRBV12-4,TGTGCCAGCAAGCGGGACTCCTACGAGCAGTACTTC,CASKRDSYEQYF
TRBJ2-1,-,-,TRBV10-2,TGCGCCAGCAGACCCAACCCTCCCTTCCGCTACAATGAGCAGTTCTTC,CASRPNPPFRYNEQFF
TRBJ2-2,-,-,TRBV4-2,TGTGCCAGCAGCCAAGGACCATCGAACACCGGGGAGCTGTTTTTT,CASSQGPSNTGELFF
TRBJ2-3,-,-,TRBV12-3/TRBV12-4,TGTGCCAGCAGCCTAGGGAGAAGGACGCAGTATTTT,CASSLGRRTQYF
TRBJ2-7,-,-,TRBV11-2,TGTGCCAGCAGCTTAGAGTTGGGGCTAGCGCAAGGGTACGAGCAGTACTTC,CASSLELGLAQGYEQYF
TRBJ2-7,TRBD1,few,TRBV20-1,TGCAGTGCTCGCAGACCGGGACAGGGGTACGAGCAGTACTTC,CSARRPGQGYEQYF
TRBJ2-3,TRBD2,few,TRBV5-1,TGCGCCAGCATGGCGGGAGGTAACACAGATACGCAGTATTTT,CASMAGGNTDTQYF
TRBJ2-7,-,-,TRBV11-3,TGTGCCAGCGGATCACGTAAAGACGAGCAGTACTTC,CASGSRKDEQYF
TRBJ2-3,-,-,TRBV5-1,TGCGCCAGCACATGGTCTGGGGGTACAGATACGCAGTATTTT,CASTWSGGTDTQYF
TRBJ2-1,-,few,TRBV27,TGTGCCAGCAGTTTTGCCGGGCAAGCTGGGATTGAGCAGTTCTTC,CASSFAGQAGIEQFF